This note documents a single TCR beta chain sequence. Its antigen remains unknown. This specimen comes from a study of OX40 agonist ivuxolimab in advanced cancers. Study-wide points: At 0.1 to 3.0 mg/kg and by week 6, CD4+ and CD8+ T cells in the blood had expanded clonally.

Using immunoSEQ multiplex PCR, the repertoire was profiled, and TCRdb retains in-frame clones only, with some absent. Altogether 55,000 to 70,000 clones are present, more than 75% being singletons, with the ten largest covering 4.7%. Germline V gene lookup returns CDR1 LGHNA and CDR2 YNFKEQ. The CDR3 totals 14 residues. Trimming cost V 2 bases and J 3 bases, with 10 bases left between them. Patients with autoimmune history or systemic immunosuppression were excluded. This chain connects TRBV4-2 to TRBJ1-2; D is undetermined. Material: CD4+ or CD8+ T cells sorted from blood, obtained in a trial of the OX40 agonist ivuxolimab. This TCR came from an adult with an advanced solid tumor such as melanoma, head and neck, liver or kidney cancer. For the CDR3, the DNA is TGTGCCAGCAGCCAAAAAAAAGGACACTATGGCTACACCTTC. It specifies CASSQKKGHYGYTF.